This T cell receptor (beta chain) was documented in a study of cytomegalovirus exposure and HLA in healthy donors. Regarding the study as a whole: Common viral pathogens were later found to be apparently linked to several of the most significant clusters.

A remark on this clone: What it binds is not known.

PCR used 60 Vbeta primers and 13 Jbeta primers. Sequencing was performed with immunoSEQ multiplex PCR; in TCRdb, only in-frame clones are kept and a portion is missing. The sample carries roughly 230,000 clones, roughly 85% recorded once. The V and J ends lost 2 bases and 7 bases, in that order; junction bases with no gene match: 8. The CDR3 extends over 15 amino acids. The germline CDR1 and CDR2 sequences are SGDLS and YYNGEE. The sample taken for sequencing was PBMCs. The chain couples TRBV9 to TRBJ1-2, with 10 bases identical to TRBD1. The receptor was isolated from a girl aged 2 to 9 in good health and CMV-seronegative. This CDR3 reads CASSVSTGGFGGYTF. CDR3 nucleotides: TGTGCCAGCAGCGTCTCGACAGGGGGCTTCGGTGGCTACACCTTC.